The source of this T cell receptor beta chain is a study of T cells in Graves' hyperthyroidism and ophthalmopathy. Overall study results and limits: Blood shared most expanded thyroid clonotypes above 0.001. Prediction of ophthalmopathy progression came a median 6.5 months pre-onset.

This clonotype was seen repeatedly, ten times or more. Its specificity is not known. Patients with uncontrolled infections, other autoimmune diseases, pregnancy or lactation were excluded. The CDR3 regions of TCR beta were amplified from RNA transcripts. TCR CDR3 underwent first-round RT-PCR with the HTBI primer set. One entry per CDR3 protein, called by TCRdb with MiXCR from the multiplex PCR reads. This table has roughly 650,000 distinct CDR3 sequences, 16% appearing once. The V gene end was trimmed by 2 bases and the J gene end by 3 bases; junction bases not matched to a gene: 7. The CDR3 length is 16 residues. Germline V lookup: CDR1 MNHEY, CDR2 SVGAGI.

The material sequenced was blood. The chain combines TRBV6-5 with TRBJ2-7; 10 bases fit TRBD2. The sequence derives from a woman aged 40 to 50 with Graves' ophthalmopathy. In DNA, the CDR3 is TGTGCCAGCAGTTACGCCCTCGGACTAGCGGACTACGAGCAGTACTTC. Protein product: CASSYALGLADYEQYF.